This paragraph reports one TCR beta chain. Its antigen is as yet unknown. The germline V gene has CDR1 ENHRY and CDR2 SYGVKD. This CDR3 region has 14 residues. Trimming shortened V by 4 bases and J by 0 bases, and 9 bases separated the two germline ends. The data were obtained in a study of T cell responses to AZD1222 COVID-19 vaccine. Study findings and constraints: White British donors predominated, females outnumbered males, and clonal diversity was possibly underestimated.

Some clones are missing from TCRdb's copy, which holds only in-frame ones; the method was immunoSEQ multiplex PCR. In the table there are approximately 160,000 clones, approximately 93% of which are singletons. This chain connects TRBV10-3 to TRBJ1-1; D gene uncertain. Here the sequenced sample was peripheral blood, taken on day 0 of AZD1222 vaccination. This clonotype originated in an adult in good health. The CDR3 bases are TGTGCCATCAGTGGAATGGGAATGAACACTGAAGCTTTCTTT. Translating gives CAISGMGMNTEAFF.